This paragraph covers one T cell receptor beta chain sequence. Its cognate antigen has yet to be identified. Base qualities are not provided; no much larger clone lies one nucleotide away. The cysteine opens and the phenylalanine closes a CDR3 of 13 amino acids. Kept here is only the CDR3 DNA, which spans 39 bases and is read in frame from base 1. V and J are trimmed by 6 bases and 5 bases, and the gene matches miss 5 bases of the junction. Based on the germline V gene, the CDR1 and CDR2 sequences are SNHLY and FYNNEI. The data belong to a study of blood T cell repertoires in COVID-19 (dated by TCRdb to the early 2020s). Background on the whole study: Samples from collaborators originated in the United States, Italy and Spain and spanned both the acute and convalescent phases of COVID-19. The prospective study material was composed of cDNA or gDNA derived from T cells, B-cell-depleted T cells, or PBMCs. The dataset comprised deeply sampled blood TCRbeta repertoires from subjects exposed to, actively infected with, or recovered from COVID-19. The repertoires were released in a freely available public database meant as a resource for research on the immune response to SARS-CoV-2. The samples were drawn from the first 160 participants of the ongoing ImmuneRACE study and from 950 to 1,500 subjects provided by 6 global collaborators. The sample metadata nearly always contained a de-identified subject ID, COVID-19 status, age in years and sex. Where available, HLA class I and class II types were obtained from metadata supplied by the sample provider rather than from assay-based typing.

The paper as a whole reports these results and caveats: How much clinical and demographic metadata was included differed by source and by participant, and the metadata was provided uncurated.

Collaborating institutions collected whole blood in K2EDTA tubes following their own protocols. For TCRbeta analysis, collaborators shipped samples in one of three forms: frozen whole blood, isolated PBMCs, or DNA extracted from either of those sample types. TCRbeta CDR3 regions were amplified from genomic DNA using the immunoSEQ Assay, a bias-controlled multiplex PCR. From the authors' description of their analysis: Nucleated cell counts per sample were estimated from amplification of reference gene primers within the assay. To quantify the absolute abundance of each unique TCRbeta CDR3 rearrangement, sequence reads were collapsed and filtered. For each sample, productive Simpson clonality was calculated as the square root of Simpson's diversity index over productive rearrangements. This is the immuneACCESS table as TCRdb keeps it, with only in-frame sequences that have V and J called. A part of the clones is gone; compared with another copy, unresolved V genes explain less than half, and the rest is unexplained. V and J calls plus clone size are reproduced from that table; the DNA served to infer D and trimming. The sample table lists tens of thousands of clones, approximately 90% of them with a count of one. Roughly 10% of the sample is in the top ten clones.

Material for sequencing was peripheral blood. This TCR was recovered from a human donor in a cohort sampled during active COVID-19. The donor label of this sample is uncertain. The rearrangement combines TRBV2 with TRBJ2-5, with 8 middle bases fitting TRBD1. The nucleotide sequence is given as TGTGCCAGCAGGACGGACAGGGAGGAGACCCAGTACTTC. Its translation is CASRTDREETQYF.